This T cell receptor beta chain was captured in a study of Graves' ophthalmopathy and Graves' hyperthyroidism. Study-wide findings and caveats: Most clonotypes expanded in thyroid above 0.001 frequency were present in blood too. Ophthalmopathy progression was predicted with 55% to 71% sensitivity and 72.22% specificity.

Comment on this clonotype: What it recognizes is unknown.

Trimming removed 6 bases from V and 0 bases from J, with 9 bases in between. CDR3 length equals 15 residues. Germline V gene sequence: CDR1 SNHLY, CDR2 FYNNEI. Lactation, pregnancy, uncontrolled infections and other autoimmune diseases were all grounds for excluding patients. Orbital computed tomography, together with clinical symptoms, serum thyroxine, TRAb and thyroid ultrasound, was used for diagnosis. The study amplified TCR beta CDR3 regions using RNA transcripts. First-round RT-PCR used HTBI primers; second-round multiplex PCR followed. A single record per CDR3 protein comes from TCRdb applying MiXCR to the multiplex PCR reads. The profile shows a few hundred thousand distinct CDR3 sequences, 20% to 25% of them singletons.

This clonotype originated in a woman aged 45-65 years with Graves' ophthalmopathy. Sequenced material: peripheral blood. The rearrangement uses TRBV2 and TRBJ2-6, with a tentative D call TRBD1 (5 bases). CDR3 coding DNA: TGTGCCAGCAGGCAGGGTAGCTCTGGGGCCAACGTCCTGACTTTC. Its protein product is CASRQGSSGANVLTF.